The rows below give T cell receptor beta chains drawn from one sample of a study of CD8 T cells in ankylosing spondylitis. TCRdb reprocessed the 5' RACE reads via MiXCR and lists one record per CDR3 protein. Seen here are hundreds of thousands of distinct CDR3 sequences, approximately 11% observed once, and the top ten hold about 6.5%. The material sequenced was blood, either unsorted or a sorted T cell fraction (not recorded which). Source of these receptors: a male donor with ankylosing spondylitis. The CDR3 runs from the conserved cysteine through the conserved F or W. D genes are given only for firm matches. Some rows mark clone size as missing; the rest say once, few, many or name a class of expanded clone.

j_call	d_call	clone_size	v_call	cdr3_aa	cdr3_nt
TRBJ2-1	.	few	TRBV10-1	CATWNNYNEQFF	TGCGCCACCTGGAACAACTACAATGAGCAGTTCTTC
TRBJ2-7	TRBD2	few	TRBV7-8	CASSDPSRTSGYEQYF	TGTGCCAGCAGCGACCCTAGTAGGACTAGCGGCTACGAGCAGTACTTC
TRBJ1-1	.	.	TRBV5-1	CASSAGLEAFF	TGCGCCAGCAGCGCCGGTCTTGAAGCTTTCTTT
TRBJ1-3	.	few	TRBV4-1	CAIQIKEGFGNTIYF	TGCGCCATCCAGATTAAAGAAGGGTTTGGAAACACCATATATTTT
TRBJ1-6	TRBD1	.	TRBV12-3/TRBV12-4	CASRSGGDNSPLHF	TGTGCCAGCAGGTCAGGGGGCGATAATTCACCCCTCCACTTT
TRBJ2-5	TRBD2	few	TRBV20-1	CSASRLAGGTQETQYF	TGCAGTGCTTCACGACTAGCGGGAGGGACACAAGAGACCCAGTACTTC
TRBJ2-7	.	.	TRBV23-1	CASTVQNPYEQYF	TGCGCCAGCACCGTACAAAACCCCTACGAGCAGTACTTC
TRBJ1-2	.	many	TRBV5-1	CASSFEDYYGYTF	TGCGCCAGCAGCTTCGAGGACTACTATGGCTACACCTTC
TRBJ2-5	TRBD2	few	TRBV29-1	CSVEQRDRETQYF	TGCAGCGTTGAACAGCGGGATAGAGAGACCCAGTACTTC
TRBJ1-5	.	few	TRBV24-1	CATSDRSNQPQHF	TGTGCCACCAGTGACCGCAGCAATCAGCCCCAGCATTTT
TRBJ2-1	TRBD2	.	TRBV3-1	CASSQARGLADSNEQFF	TGTGCCAGCAGCCAAGCTCGGGGACTAGCGGATTCCAATGAGCAGTTCTTC
TRBJ2-1	.	few	TRBV11-3	CASSLLVQASEQFF	TGTGCCAGCAGCTTATTAGTACAGGCGTCTGAGCAGTTCTTC
TRBJ2-7	.	.	TRBV11-2	CASSLTGDLSYEQYF	TGTGCCAGCAGCTTAACGGGAGACCTCTCCTACGAGCAGTACTTC
TRBJ2-5	.	few	TRBV5-1	CASTTQGGRGETQYF	TGCGCCAGCACCACTCAGGGGGGCCGAGGAGAGACCCAGTACTTC
TRBJ1-3	.	.	TRBV3-1	CASSPVAKGGNTIYF	TGTGCCAGCAGCCCGGTTGCAAAGGGCGGAAACACCATATATTTT
TRBJ2-2	.	few	TRBV27	CASSLFGVPTGELFF	TGTGCCAGCAGTTTATTCGGGGTTCCCACCGGGGAGCTGTTTTTT
TRBJ2-1	.	few	TRBV29-1	CSVLPGADNEQFF	TGCAGCGTTCTTCCAGGAGCGGACAATGAGCAGTTCTTC
TRBJ1-1	TRBD1	few	TRBV2	CASSLRDSLMNTEAFF	TGTGCCAGCAGTCTAAGGGACAGTCTTATGAACACTGAAGCTTTCTTT
TRBJ2-3	.	few	TRBV29-1	CSVGVGGSTDTQYF	TGCAGCGTTGGCGTGGGGGGCAGTACAGATACGCAGTATTTT
TRBJ2-2	TRBD1	.	TRBV7-9	CASSRDSRNTGELFF	TGTGCCAGCAGCCGGGACAGTAGGAACACCGGGGAGCTGTTTTTT
TRBJ2-1	.	few	TRBV7-2	CASSLALPAYNEQFF	TGTGCCAGCAGCTTAGCACTGCCTGCTTACAATGAGCAGTTCTTC
TRBJ2-7	TRBD2	many	TRBV29-1	CSVGGGGGTYEQYF	TGCAGCGTTGGGGGCGGGGGGGGGACCTACGAGCAGTACTTC